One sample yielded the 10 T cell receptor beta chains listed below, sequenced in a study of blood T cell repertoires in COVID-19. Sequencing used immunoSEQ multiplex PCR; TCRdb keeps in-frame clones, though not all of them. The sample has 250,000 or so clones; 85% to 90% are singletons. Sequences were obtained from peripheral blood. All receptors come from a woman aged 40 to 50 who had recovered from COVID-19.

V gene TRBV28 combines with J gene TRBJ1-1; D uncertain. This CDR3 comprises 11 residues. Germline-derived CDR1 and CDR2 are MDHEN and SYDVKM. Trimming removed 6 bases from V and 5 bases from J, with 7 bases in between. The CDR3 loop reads CASRSGTEAFF. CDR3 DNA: TGTGCCAGCAGATCGGGTACTGAAGCTTTCTTT.

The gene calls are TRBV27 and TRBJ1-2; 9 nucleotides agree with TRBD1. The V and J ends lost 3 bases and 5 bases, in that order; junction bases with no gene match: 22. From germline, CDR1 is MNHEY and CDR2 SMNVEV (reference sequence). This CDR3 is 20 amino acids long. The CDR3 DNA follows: TGTGCCAGCAGTTTCTTCACCCTAATCCGGGACAGGGTCCCGGAGTATGGCTACACCTTC. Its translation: CASSFFTLIRDRVPEYGYTF.

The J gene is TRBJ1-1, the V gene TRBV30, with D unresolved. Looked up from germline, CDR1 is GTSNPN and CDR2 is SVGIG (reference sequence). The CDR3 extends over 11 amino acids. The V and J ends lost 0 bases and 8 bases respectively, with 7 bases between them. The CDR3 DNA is TGTGCCTGGAGTGTACGTCGGGAAGCTTTCTTT. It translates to CAWSVRREAFF.

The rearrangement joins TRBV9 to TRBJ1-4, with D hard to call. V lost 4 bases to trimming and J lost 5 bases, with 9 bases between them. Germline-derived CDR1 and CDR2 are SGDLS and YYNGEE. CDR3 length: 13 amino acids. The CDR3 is CASSPTANEKLFF. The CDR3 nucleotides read TGTGCCAGCAGCCCAACAGCAAATGAAAAACTGTTTTTT.

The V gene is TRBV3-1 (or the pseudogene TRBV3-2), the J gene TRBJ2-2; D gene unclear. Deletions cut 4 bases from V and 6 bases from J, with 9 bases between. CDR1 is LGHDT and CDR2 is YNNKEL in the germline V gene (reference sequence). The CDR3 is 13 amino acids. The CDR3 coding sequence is TGTGCCAGCAGCCCTTACTATTCCGGGGAGCTGTTTTTT. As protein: CASSPYYSGELFF.

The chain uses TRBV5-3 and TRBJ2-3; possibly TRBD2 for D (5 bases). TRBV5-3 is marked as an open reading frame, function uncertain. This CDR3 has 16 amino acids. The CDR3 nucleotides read TGTGCAAGGGCAATTCCCGGGATCGCTAGCACAGATACGCAGTATTTT. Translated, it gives CARAIPGIASTDTQYF.

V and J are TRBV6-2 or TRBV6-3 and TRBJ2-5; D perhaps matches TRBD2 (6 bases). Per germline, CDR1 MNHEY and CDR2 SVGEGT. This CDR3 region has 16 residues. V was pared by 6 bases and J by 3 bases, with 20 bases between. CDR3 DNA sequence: TGTGCCAGCAGCCGGTACGAGGGGCTAGCGAAAGAGACCCAGTACTTC. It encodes CASSRYEGLAKETQYF.

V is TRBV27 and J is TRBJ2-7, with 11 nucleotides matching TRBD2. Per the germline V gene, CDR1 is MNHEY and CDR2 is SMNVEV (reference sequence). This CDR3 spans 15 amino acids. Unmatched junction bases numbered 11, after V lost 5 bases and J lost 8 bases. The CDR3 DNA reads TGTGCCAGCAGTCCAGATGGACTAGCGGGCGCGCAGCAGTACTTC. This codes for CASSPDGLAGAQQYF.

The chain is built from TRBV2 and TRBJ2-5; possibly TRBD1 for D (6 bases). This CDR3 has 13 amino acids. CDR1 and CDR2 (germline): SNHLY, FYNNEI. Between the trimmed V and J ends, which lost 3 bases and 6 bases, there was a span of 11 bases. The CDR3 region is CASSEGALKTQYF. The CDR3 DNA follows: TGTGCCAGCAGTGAGGGGGCGTTGAAGACCCAGTACTTC.

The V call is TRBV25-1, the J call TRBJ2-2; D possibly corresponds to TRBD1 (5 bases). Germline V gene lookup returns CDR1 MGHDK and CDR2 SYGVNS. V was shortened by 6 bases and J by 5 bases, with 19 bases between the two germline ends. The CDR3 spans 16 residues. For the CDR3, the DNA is TGTGCCAGCAGCGACCAGGGCCCAGGCCTAACCGGGGAGCTGTTTTTT. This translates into CASSDQGPGLTGELFF.